The 27 T cell receptor beta chains in this list originate from one sample, sequenced in a study of blood T cell repertoires in COVID-19. Libraries were prepared by immunoSEQ multiplex PCR; TCRdb keeps only in-frame clonotypes and omits some of them. Here the sample spans around 110,000 clones, almost 85% being singletons. Material for sequencing was peripheral blood. The receptors originated from a human donor in a cohort sampled during active COVID-19.

This clone was seen a single time. This rearrangement joins TRBV5-1 to TRBJ2-5, with no clear D. Germline assignment: CDR1 SGHRS and CDR2 YFSETQ. This CDR3 comprises 13 residues. With 2 bases removed from V and 5 bases from J, the gap between germline ends came to 10 bases. The DNA of the CDR3 is TGCGCCAGCAGCTTAAACATTCTGGAGACCCAGTACTTC. The encoded protein is CASSLNILETQYF.

The gene calls are TRBV27 and TRBJ2-3; D remains unclear. The CDR3 loop spans 14 amino acids. Germline V gene data show CDR1 as MNHEY and CDR2 as SMNVEV (reference sequence). V dropped 6 bases and J dropped 2 bases, with 12 bases sitting between them. The CDR3 DNA follows: TGTGCCAGCAGGAGCCTCCTAACCACAGATACGCAGTATTTT. This translates into CASRSLLTTDTQYF.

This chain connects TRBV24-1 to TRBJ2-3; 8 nucleotides match TRBD2. The CDR3 covers 15 residues. The germline V gene encodes CDR1 KGHDR and CDR2 SFDVKD. V gave up 4 bases and J gave up 2 bases; unmatched junction bases: 4. The CDR3 here is CATSDNSGATDTQYF. The CDR3 nucleotides are TGTGCCACCAGTGACAATAGCGGGGCCACAGATACGCAGTATTTT.

The chain couples TRBV7-2 to TRBJ1-1; D uncertain. V was clipped by 3 bases and J by 0 bases, with 8 bases between them. The V gene's germline CDR1 is SGHTA and CDR2 FQGNSA. The CDR3 loop spans 14 amino acids. The CDR3 spells CASSLAAMNTEAFF. The CDR3, as DNA: TGTGCCAGCAGCTTGGCGGCAATGAACACTGAAGCTTTCTTT.

A single count supports this clone. The chain joins TRBV30 to TRBJ2-4; D possibly corresponds to TRBD1 (5 bases). The CDR3 length is 16 residues. Germline V gene data show CDR1 as GTSNPN and CDR2 as SVGIG (reference sequence). The V and J ends lost 0 bases and 6 bases respectively, with 18 bases between them. For the CDR3, the DNA is TGTGCCTGGAGTGTACTCAGGGTTGGAATTGGAAACATTCAGTACTTC. It yields the protein CAWSVLRVGIGNIQYF.

The V gene is TRBV10-3, the J gene TRBJ2-1, with TRBD2 identical over 10 bases. The length of the CDR3 is 14 residues. V trimming: 9 bases; J trimming: 5 bases; junction bases outside the gene matches: 7. Per the germline V gene, CDR1 is ENHRY and CDR2 is SYGVKD. CDR3 in DNA: TGTGCCATAAACCTAGCGGGAGTCCACAATGAGCAGTTCTTC. This encodes CAINLAGVHNEQFF.

The chain recombines TRBV18 with TRBJ1-2; D uncertain. Trimming removed 3 bases at V and 6 bases at J, with 11 bases between. Per germline, CDR1 KGHSH and CDR2 LQKENI. CDR3 size: 13 residues. CDR3 region: CASSPEKTHGYTF. The CDR3 region has the DNA TGTGCCAGCTCACCTGAGAAAACTCATGGCTACACCTTC. The full variable domain, with the rest looked up from reference TRBV18 and TRBJ1-2, is NAGVMQNPRHLVRRRGQEARLRCSPMKGHSHVYWYRQLPEEGLKFMVYLQKENIIDESGMPKERFSAEFPKEGPSILRIQQVVRGDSAAYFCASSPEKTHGYTFGSGTRLTVV.

The chain links TRBV3-1 (or the pseudogene TRBV3-2) to TRBJ1-4; D ambiguous. Trimming cost V 1 base and J 3 bases, with 6 bases left between them. CDR1 and CDR2 (germline): LGHDT, YNNKEL (reference sequence). CDR3 size: 14 residues. CDR3 sequence reads: CASSQGAANEKLFF. The CDR3 coding sequence is TGTGCCAGCAGCCAAGGGGCAGCTAATGAAAAACTGTTTTTT.

This clone has more than one count but fewer than ten. This chain connects TRBV5-1 to TRBJ2-7, with 9 bases matching TRBD1. The trim removed 4 bases at V and 0 bases at J, leaving 2 bases unmatched. Germline CDR1 SGHRS, CDR2 YFSETQ. The CDR3 has 14 amino acids. CDR3 sequence: CASSPGQGSYEQYF. In DNA form, the CDR3 reads TGCGCCAGCAGCCCGGGACAGGGCTCCTACGAGCAGTACTTC. Variable domain in full (rest from reference TRBV5-1 and TRBJ2-7): KAGVTQTPRYLIKTRGQQVTLSCSPISGHRSVSWYQQTPGQGLQFLFEYFSETQRNKGNFPGRFSGRQFSNSRSEMNVSTLELGDSALYLCASSPGQGSYEQYFGPGTRLTVT.

The chain joins TRBV5-5 to TRBJ2-7; D possibly corresponds to TRBD2 (5 bases). Trimming took off 4 bases at V and 3 bases at J, with 11 bases between the two ends. In germline, CDR1 is SGHKS, CDR2 YYEKEE (reference sequence). The CDR3 is 13 amino acids. As DNA, the CDR3 is TGTGCCAGCAGCGCCGGGGTGAGCTACGAGCAGTACGTC. It is translated as CASSAGVSYEQYV.

The chain uses TRBV5-4 and TRBJ2-2; D ambiguous. The length of the CDR3 is 17 residues. V gave up 2 bases and J gave up 0 bases, with 14 bases separating them. Looked up from germline, CDR1 is SGHNT and CDR2 is YYREEE (reference sequence). In nucleotides, the CDR3 is TGTGCCAGCAGCTTCCGGCTTACTACTTCGAACACCGGGGAGCTGTTTTTT. The encoded protein is CASSFRLTTSNTGELFF.

This chain connects TRBV25-1 to TRBJ1-4, with D maybe TRBD1 (6 bases). Per germline, CDR1 MGHDK and CDR2 SYGVNS. Trimming took off 5 bases at V and 0 bases at J, with 13 bases between the two ends. The CDR3 contains 16 residues. For the CDR3, the DNA is TGTGCCAGCAGTTCACAGGGAGCCGCAACTAATGAAAAACTGTTTTTT. It encodes CASSSQGAATNEKLFF.

This clone is a singleton in its sample. This chain links TRBV4-3 with TRBJ1-1; maybe TRBD1 (6 bases). The CDR3 runs to 16 residues. The germline V gene encodes CDR1 LGHNA and CDR2 YSLEER. Trimming took 0 bases from V and 7 from J, leaving 18 bases between them. The CDR3 reads CASSQEAGAGYGEAFF. CDR3 coding DNA: TGCGCCAGCAGCCAAGAAGCGGGGGCTGGATACGGTGAAGCTTTCTTT.

This rearrangement joins TRBV2 to TRBJ2-2; D is possibly TRBD2 (5 bases). There are 15 residues in the CDR3. Looked up from germline, CDR1 is SNHLY and CDR2 is FYNNEI. Trimming removed 6 bases at V and 3 bases at J, with 14 bases between. CDR3 in DNA: TGTGCCAGCAGACCCGTAGCGTTGGACACCGGGGAGCTGTTTTTT. It codes for CASRPVALDTGELFF.

The chain links TRBV10-3 to TRBJ2-3; 12 bases are a match to TRBD2. This CDR3 spans 17 amino acids. The germline V gene has CDR1 ENHRY and CDR2 SYGVKD. V shed 3 bases, J shed 4 bases, and the junction held 8 bases outside the gene matches. The CDR3 spells CAISERASGRASDTQYF. In nucleotides, the CDR3 is TGTGCCATCAGTGAACGTGCTAGCGGGAGGGCATCAGATACGCAGTATTTT.

V and J are TRBV27 and TRBJ1-2, with D unresolved. Germline V lookup: CDR1 MNHEY, CDR2 SMNVEV (reference sequence). The CDR3 is 14 amino acids. Trimming took 8 bases from V and 1 from J, leaving 14 bases between them. The DNA for the CDR3 is TGTGCCAGCCCCCCCAAGCCGATTAACTATGGCTACACCTTC. Translation: CASPPKPINYGYTF.

The chain joins TRBV3-1 (or the pseudogene TRBV3-2) to TRBJ1-5; 9 nucleotides align to TRBD1. Germline CDR1 and CDR2: LGHDT and YNNKEL (reference sequence). With V trimmed by 0 bases and J by 3 bases, 15 bases remained unmatched. The CDR3 has 20 amino acids. Here the CDR3 DNA reads TGTGCCAGCAGCCAAGATCCAAGGGACCCGGGACAGGGCTACAATCAGCCCCAGCATTTT. Translated: CASSQDPRDPGQGYNQPQHF.

CDR3 amino acids: CASSLGTYTGELFF. CDR3 in DNA: TGCGCCAGCAGCCTCGGGACTTACACCGGGGAGCTGTTTTTT. The V gene is TRBV4-3, the J gene TRBJ2-2; a possible D gene is TRBD2 (6 bases). Trimming left V 4 bases short and J 3 bases short, with 9 bases between. CDR3 length: 14 amino acids. Germline-derived CDR1 and CDR2 are LGHNA and YSLEER.

This clone was detected a few times. The genes are TRBV7-3 and TRBJ2-7; 7 nucleotides agree with TRBD1. With V trimmed by 1 base and J by 0 bases, 9 bases remained unmatched. This CDR3 contains 17 residues. Germline-derived CDR1 and CDR2 are SGHTA and FQGTGA. The CDR3 protein is CASSLMSHGTASYEQYF. The CDR3 nucleotides are TGTGCCAGCAGCTTAATGTCGCATGGGACAGCCTCCTACGAGCAGTACTTC.

The chain recombines TRBV19 with TRBJ1-2; D not resolved. Looked up from germline, CDR1 is LNHDA and CDR2 is SQIVND (reference sequence). Trimming took 4 bases from V and 4 from J, leaving 13 bases between them. The CDR3 has 14 amino acids. CDR3 bases: TGTGCCAGTAGTACCCTTAGCGGTGGCTATGGCTACACCTTC. Protein sequence: CASSTLSGGYGYTF.

The J gene is TRBJ2-2, the V gene TRBV19; 8 nucleotides align to TRBD2. V gave up 6 bases and J gave up 13 bases; unmatched junction bases: 19. The CDR3 runs 16 residues. Germline loops: CDR1 LNHDA, CDR2 SQIVND (reference sequence). The CDR3 loop reads CASSPGGRGAGGVLFF. The CDR3 DNA reads as TGTGCCAGTAGCCCCGGGGGGCGGGGGGCGGGGGGAGTGCTGTTTTTT.

The gene calls are TRBV4-1 and TRBJ2-7; the D gene is possibly TRBD1 (6 bases). Trimming removed 4 bases at V and 5 bases at J, with 9 bases between. The CDR3 loop spans 12 amino acids. Germline lookup yields CDR1 MGHRA and CDR2 YSYEKL. The CDR3 reads CASSRGQNEQYF. In nucleotides, the CDR3 is TGCGCCAGCAGCCGAGGACAGAACGAGCAGTACTTC.

This clone was recorded once. The rearrangement joins TRBV6-5 to TRBJ2-3; D unresolved. Deletions cut 6 bases from V and 2 bases from J, with 6 bases between. This CDR3 comprises 12 residues. CDR1 is MNHEY, CDR2 SVGAGI, per germline. The CDR3 loop reads CASRILTDTQYF. The CDR3 nucleotides read TGTGCCAGCAGGATACTCACAGATACGCAGTATTTT.

The chain uses TRBV6-2 or TRBV6-3 and TRBJ2-4; weak D call: TRBD2 (5 bases). Germline V CDR1 and CDR2: MNHEY, SVGEGT. The V end was cut by 6 bases, the J end by 5 bases, with 14 bases between. The CDR3 covers 14 residues. In DNA form, the CDR3 reads TGTGCCAGCAGCCCCAATTGGGGAGAAAACATTCAGTACTTC. Translated, it gives CASSPNWGENIQYF.

The chain uses TRBV5-6 and TRBJ2-7; TRBD2 is a possible D gene (6 bases). Trimming pared 3 bases from V and 4 bases from J, leaving 14 bases between. Germline values: CDR1 SGHDT, CDR2 YYEEEE. There are 14 residues in the CDR3. CDR3 sequence reads: CASSWGSGDYEQYV. The DNA for the CDR3 is TGTGCCAGCAGCTGGGGGTCGGGGGATTACGAGCAGTACGTC.

The V call is TRBV25-1, the J call TRBJ2-1; D is possibly TRBD2 (6 bases). Germline CDR1 reads MGHDK; CDR2 reads SYGVNS. This CDR3 contains 15 residues. The germline V and J ends were trimmed by 4 bases and 6 bases, with 16 bases remaining between them. The CDR3 loop is CASSGRGGVGNEQFF. CDR3 nucleotide sequence: TGTGCCAGCAGTGGACGAGGAGGGGTTGGCAATGAGCAGTTCTTC.

This rearrangement joins TRBV6-6 to TRBJ1-1; a weak D match, TRBD1 (5 bases). Germline V gene data show CDR1 as MNHNY and CDR2 as SVGAGI (reference sequence). The CDR3 totals 15 residues. V was trimmed by 2 bases and J by 3 bases, leaving 13 bases between them. Here the CDR3 reads CASSYVRATDTEAFF. CDR3 coding DNA: TGTGCCAGCAGTTACGTCAGGGCCACGGACACTGAAGCTTTCTTT.